The sequence of this T cell receptor (beta chain) was determined in a study of CD8 T cells in Susac syndrome. An input of about 0.5 to 1 ug of RNA was subjected to reverse transcription using random hexamers. The TCR beta CDR3 was amplified by immunoSEQ multiplex PCR across 54 Vbeta, 13 Jbeta. TCRdb re-analysed the immunoSEQ multiplex PCR reads in MiXCR, keeping a single row per CDR3 protein. The sample comprises about 120,000 distinct CDR3 sequences, 85% to 95% of which are singletons, and about 0.09% rests with the top ten. Sequencing of TCR beta drew on CD8+ and CD4+ T cells from blood. Bulk CD8+ and CD4+ cells came from magnetic negative isolation; CD8+ TEMRA by FACS. CDR1 is MNHEY and CDR2 is SVGAGI in the germline V gene. V dropped 10 bases and J dropped 0; count of bases not matched to a gene: 7. This CDR3 has 15 residues.

The TCR originated in a human donor with multiple sclerosis. The sample was CD4+ T cells from PBMCs. The V gene is TRBV6-5, the J gene TRBJ1-3, with 9 bases identical to TRBD1. The CDR3: CATGQGPYSGNTIYF. The CDR3 DNA follows: TGTGCCACTGGACAGGGGCCCTACTCTGGAAACACCATATATTTT.